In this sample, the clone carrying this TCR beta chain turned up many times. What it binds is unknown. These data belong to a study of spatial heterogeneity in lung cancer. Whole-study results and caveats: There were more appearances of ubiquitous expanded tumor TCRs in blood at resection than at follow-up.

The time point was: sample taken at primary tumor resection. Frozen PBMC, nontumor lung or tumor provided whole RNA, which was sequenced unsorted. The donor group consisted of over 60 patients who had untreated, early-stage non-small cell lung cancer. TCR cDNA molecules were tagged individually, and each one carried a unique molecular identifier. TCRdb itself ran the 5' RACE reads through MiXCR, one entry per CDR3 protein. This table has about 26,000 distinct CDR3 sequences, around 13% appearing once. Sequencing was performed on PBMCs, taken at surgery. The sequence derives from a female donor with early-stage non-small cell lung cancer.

CDR3 sequence reads: CASSVVPLPPGELFF. CDR3 nucleotides: TGTGCCAGCAGCGTAGTCCCTCTCCCTCCCGGGGAGCTGTTTTTT. The chain uses TRBV9 and TRBJ2-2; the D is unclear. The CDR3 length is 15 residues. Germline V lookup: CDR1 SGDLS, CDR2 YYNGEE. With 0 bases removed from V and 6 bases from J, the gap between germline ends came to 12 bases.